This entry describes one T cell receptor beta chain. What it recognizes is unknown. The data were obtained in a study of blood T cells in healthy people across ages. Findings and limits, study-wide: CMV infection status of these donors was not known.

V trimming: 5 bases; J trimming: 2 bases; junction bases outside the gene matches: 6. Looked up from germline, CDR1 is LGHDT and CDR2 is YNNKEL (reference sequence). The CDR3 contains 14 residues. Using a J-beta primer mix together with a sample-barcoded 5' primer, a second PCR was run for roughly 7 to 12 cycles. The template-switch adaptor was a 5' adaptor with 12 random nucleotides. It tagged each cDNA molecule. TCRdb recomputed calls from the 5' RACE reads with MiXCR, one row per CDR3 protein. This sample carries about 1.1 million distinct CDR3 sequences, around two fifths of them seen once, and the ten largest clones take 13%.

The rearrangement uses TRBV3-1 and TRBJ2-7; 7 nucleotides line up with TRBD1. The receptor was isolated from a man younger than 35 in good health. Specimen: blood. The CDR3, as DNA: TGTGCCAGCAGCTTCGGACAGGATACCTACGAGCAGTACTTC. Encoded protein: CASSFGQDTYEQYF.